The 19 T cell receptor beta chains below all came from one sample that was sequenced in a study of blood T cell repertoires in COVID-19. Measured with immunoSEQ multiplex PCR; TCRdb has only the in-frame clones, and not every one. The sample lists some 20,000 clones, roughly 89% occurring once. Material for sequencing was peripheral blood. The source is a human donor in a cohort sampled during active COVID-19.

This chain links TRBV4-1 with TRBJ2-1; 10 bases line up with TRBD2. V gave up 6 bases and J gave up 0 bases; unmatched junction bases: 8. CDR1 is MGHRA and CDR2 is YSYEKL in the germline V gene. This CDR3 contains 17 residues. The CDR3 sequence: CASSLAGGHSSYNEQFF. CDR3 in DNA: TGCGCCAGCAGTTTAGCGGGGGGCCATAGCTCCTACAATGAGCAGTTCTTC.

The chain combines TRBV7-2 with TRBJ2-7; 7 nucleotides line up with TRBD2. This CDR3 comprises 15 residues. With 1 base clipped from V and 2 bases from J, the junction kept 5 bases outside the gene matches. CDR1 and CDR2 from the germline V gene are SGHTA and FQGNSA. CDR3 nucleotides: TGTGCCAGCAGCTTAGAACGGACTAGGGCCTACGAGCAGTACTTC. Protein sequence: CASSLERTRAYEQYF.

The chain is built from TRBV19 and TRBJ1-1, with D uncertain. The V and J ends lost 6 bases and 0 bases respectively, with 11 bases between them. The germline V gene has CDR1 LNHDA and CDR2 SQIVND (reference sequence). The CDR3 covers 14 residues. CDR3 protein: CASRLGNLNTEAFF. Written as DNA, the CDR3 is TGTGCCAGTAGATTGGGCAATCTGAACACTGAAGCTTTCTTT.

This rearrangement joins TRBV11-2 to TRBJ1-1; no definite D call. This CDR3 comprises 15 residues. V lost 2 bases to trimming and J lost 5 bases, with 15 bases between them. CDR1 and CDR2 from the germline V gene are SGHAT and FQNNGV. The CDR3 sequence: CASSLTANQETEAFF. The CDR3, as DNA: TGTGCCAGCAGCTTAACGGCAAATCAGGAAACTGAAGCTTTCTTT.

The gene calls are TRBV24-1 and TRBJ2-1; 7 nucleotides agree with TRBD1. This CDR3 has 16 amino acids. From germline, CDR1 is KGHDR and CDR2 SFDVKD. Unmatched junction bases numbered 4, after V lost 3 bases and J lost 0 bases. CDR3 loop: CATSDVTGVSYNEQFF. CDR3 DNA: TGTGCCACCAGTGATGTAACAGGGGTCTCCTACAATGAGCAGTTCTTC.

This clone showed up just a few times. The chain carries TRBV7-3 and TRBJ2-1; 7 nucleotides align to TRBD1. The germline V gene has CDR1 SGHTA and CDR2 FQGTGA. This CDR3 has 12 amino acids. Losses at the gene ends were 4 bases for V and 13 bases for J; bases not matched to a gene: 7. This CDR3 is CASSSGDRDQFF. The DNA for the CDR3 is TGTGCCAGCAGCTCTGGGGACAGAGACCAGTTCTTC.

The chain couples TRBV7-9 to TRBJ1-5, with D tentatively TRBD1 (5 bases). This CDR3 spans 14 amino acids. From germline, CDR1 is SEHNR and CDR2 FQNEAQ (reference sequence). V was pared by 8 bases and J by 5 bases, with 16 bases between. CDR3 amino acids: CASGGDQTDQPQHF. In nucleotides, the CDR3 is TGTGCCAGCGGGGGGGACCAAACCGATCAGCCCCAGCATTTT.

The genes are TRBV2 and TRBJ1-4, with TRBD1 matching 7 bases. V shed 6 bases and J 8 bases; nucleotides not matched to a gene: 12. Germline CDR1 is SNHLY and CDR2 is FYNNEI. This CDR3 region has 15 residues. CDR3 nucleotide sequence: TGTGCCAGCAGGCCCCAGGGGGTGTCCGGCGAAAAACTGTTTTTT. It encodes CASRPQGVSGEKLFF.

V and J are TRBV9 and TRBJ2-3, with 9 bases aligning to TRBD2. V was pared by 4 bases and J by 3 bases, with 9 bases of the junction left unmatched. This CDR3 has 16 amino acids. The germline V gene encodes CDR1 SGDLS and CDR2 YYNGEE. The chain's CDR3 is CASSPPGLAATDTQYF. The CDR3 DNA is TGTGCCAGCAGCCCCCCGGGACTAGCCGCTACAGATACGCAGTATTTT.

The V and J genes are TRBV14 and TRBJ2-5; 7 positions match TRBD2. Germline CDR1 SGHDN, CDR2 FVKESK. V lost 2 bases, J lost 4 bases, and 10 bases stayed unmatched. The CDR3 totals 16 residues. The CDR3 nucleotides are TGTGCCAGCAGCCAACCCGGACTAGGGATAGGAGAGACCCAGTACTTC. Amino acid sequence: CASSQPGLGIGETQYF. The complete variable domain, with remaining parts taken from reference TRBV14 and TRBJ2-5, reads EAGVTQFPSHSVIEKGQTVTLRCDPISGHDNLYWYRRVMGKEIKFLLHFVKESKQDESGMPNNRFLAERTGGTYSTLKVQPAELEDSGVYFCASSQPGLGIGETQYFGPGTRLLVL.

This chain links TRBV6-6 with TRBJ1-2; 7 bases line up with TRBD1. The V gene end was trimmed by 6 bases and the J gene end by 3 bases; junction bases not matched to a gene: 4. The CDR3 is 13 residues long. Germline CDR1 reads MNHNY; CDR2 reads SVGAGI (reference sequence). CDR3 coding DNA: TGTGCCAGCAGATCAGACAGGGACTATGGCTACACCTTC. It yields the protein CASRSDRDYGYTF.

The rearrangement links TRBV19 to TRBJ1-1; 8 bases agree with TRBD1. Germline CDR1 is LNHDA and CDR2 is SQIVND (reference sequence). J gave up 12 bases and V 9 bases, and 9 bases lay outside the gene matches. The CDR3 runs to 11 residues. The CDR3 protein is CASTGQGGSFF. The CDR3 region has the DNA TGTGCCAGCACCGGACAGGGAGGATCTTTCTTT.

This chain connects TRBV4-3 to TRBJ2-2, with D possibly being TRBD2 (6 bases). CDR3 length: 16 amino acids. Germline lookup yields CDR1 LGHNA and CDR2 YSLEER. V was shortened by 5 bases and J by 2 bases, with 15 bases between the two germline ends. CDR3 bases: TGCGCCAGCAGCGGTAGGGGACTCACAAACACCGGGGAGCTGTTTTTT. It yields the protein CASSGRGLTNTGELFF.

The chain links TRBV6-5 to TRBJ2-3, with D possibly matching TRBD2 (6 bases). With 6 bases removed from V and 1 base from J, the gap between germline ends came to 14 bases. Germline V gene lookup returns CDR1 MNHEY and CDR2 SVGAGI. The CDR3 runs 15 residues. CDR3 DNA sequence: TGTGCCAGCAGCCGGGACTCATCACGCACAGATACGCAGTATTTT. Encoded protein: CASSRDSSRTDTQYF.

This clone was found once. This chain links TRBV7-6 with TRBJ1-4; D remains ambiguous. Looked up from germline, CDR1 is SGHVS and CDR2 is FNYEAQ. The CDR3 has 14 amino acids. Trimming removed 0 bases from V and 12 bases from J, with 14 bases in between. The CDR3 nucleotides read TGTGCCAGCAGCTTAGCAGCGGCTAGCCCCCAACTGTTTTTT. Protein: CASSLAAASPQLFF. The full variable domain, rest sourced from reference TRBV7-6 and TRBJ1-4, is GAGVSQSPRYKVTKRGQDVALRCDPISGHVSLYWYRQALGQGPEFLTYFNYEAQQDKSGLPNDRFSAERPEGSISTLTIQRTEQRDSAMYRCASSLAAASPQLFFGSGTQLSVL.

This sequence joins TRBV19 and TRBJ2-1, with 8 positions matching TRBD2. This CDR3 is built from 14 residues. Losses at the gene ends were 4 bases for V and 2 bases for J; bases not matched to a gene: 1. CDR1 and CDR2 from the germline V gene are LNHDA and SQIVND (reference sequence). In nucleotides, the CDR3 is TGTGCCAGTAGTAAGCGGGAGACCTACAATGAGCAGTTCTTC. It specifies CASSKRETYNEQFF. The variable domain in full, completed from reference TRBV19 and TRBJ2-1, reads DGGITQSPKYLFRKEGQNVTLSCEQNLNHDAMYWYRQDPGQGLRLIYYSQIVNDFQKGDIAEGYSVSREKKESFPLTVTSAQKNPTAFYLCASSKRETYNEQFFGPGTRLTVL.

This chain uses TRBV3-1 (or the pseudogene TRBV3-2) with TRBJ2-3, with D possibly being TRBD2 (6 bases). CDR3 size: 14 residues. Trimming cost V 5 bases and J 1 base, with 10 bases left between them. Germline loops: CDR1 LGHDT, CDR2 YNNKEL (reference sequence). The CDR3 protein is CASSGSSGTDTQYF. The CDR3, as DNA: TGTGCCAGCAGCGGGTCTAGCGGCACAGATACGCAGTATTTT.

The chain combines TRBV18 with TRBJ2-3; 13 nucleotides align to TRBD2. In germline, CDR1 is KGHSH, CDR2 LQKENI. The CDR3 extends over 16 amino acids. The ends lost 3 bases at V and 3 bases at J; junction bases unmatched: 3. The DNA for the CDR3 is TGTGCCAGCTCACCCCCGGGACTAGCGGGGACAGATACGCAGTATTTT. This gives the protein CASSPPGLAGTDTQYF.

V and J are TRBV6-5 and TRBJ1-2; 8 bases map to TRBD1. Germline V gene lookup returns CDR1 MNHEY and CDR2 SVGAGI. The CDR3 runs 14 residues. Trimming at V came to 6 bases and at J to 4 bases, leaving 7 bases not matched to a gene. The CDR3, as DNA: TGTGCCAGCAGCGACAGGGGACTCAGCTATGGCTACACCTTC. Protein product: CASSDRGLSYGYTF.